These T cell receptor beta chains were read from a single sample in a study of neurological immune-mediated disorders. MiXCR was run by TCRdb on the 5' RACE reads, yielding one entry per CDR3 protein. The sample carries about 4,800 distinct CDR3 sequences, around 22% recorded once. The sequenced material came from CD8+ T cells from blood. The source of these receptors is a woman aged 55-69 years with HTLV-1-associated myelopathy (HAM/TSP). Both conserved end residues are part of each CDR3. Each record gives: J gene, V gene, D gene, CDR3 protein. D genes are given only for firm matches.

j_call: TRBJ2-3; v_call: TRBV5-1; d_call: NA; cdr3_aa: CASSLVWGTDTQYF
j_call: TRBJ2-7; v_call: TRBV20-1; d_call: NA; cdr3_aa: CSAKWSSYEQYF
j_call: TRBJ2-7; v_call: TRBV3-1; d_call: NA; cdr3_aa: CASSLAAYEQYF
j_call: TRBJ2-7; v_call: TRBV5-1; d_call: NA; cdr3_aa: CASSLLPGIDLYEQYF
j_call: TRBJ1-4; v_call: TRBV12-3/TRBV12-4; d_call: NA; cdr3_aa: CASSLQGRPNEKLFF
j_call: TRBJ2-3; v_call: TRBV7-6; d_call: TRBD2; cdr3_aa: CASSSLAVLSTDMQYF
j_call: TRBJ1-2; v_call: TRBV12-3/TRBV12-4; d_call: NA; cdr3_aa: CASSQEGTFNYGYTF
j_call: TRBJ2-2; v_call: TRBV3-1; d_call: NA; cdr3_aa: CASSQALGENTGELFF
j_call: TRBJ2-3; v_call: TRBV7-6; d_call: TRBD2; cdr3_aa: CASSSLAVLSTDTQYF
j_call: TRBJ1-3; v_call: TRBV20-1; d_call: NA; cdr3_aa: CSARAGGDGNTIYF
j_call: TRBJ1-1; v_call: TRBV7-9; d_call: TRBD1; cdr3_aa: CASSLKRQGASEAFF
j_call: TRBJ2-7; v_call: TRBV11-2; d_call: TRBD1; cdr3_aa: CASSEWTGREQYF
j_call: TRBJ2-5; v_call: TRBV27; d_call: NA; cdr3_aa: CASSLKLWTARETQYF
j_call: TRBJ2-7; v_call: TRBV15; d_call: TRBD2; cdr3_aa: CATSRDLGLAAYEQYF
j_call: TRBJ1-3; v_call: TRBV10-3; d_call: NA; cdr3_aa: CAISGPGRGSSGNTIYF
j_call: TRBJ2-1; v_call: TRBV7-9; d_call: TRBD1; cdr3_aa: CATIRDRGNEQFF
j_call: TRBJ2-5; v_call: TRBV11-2; d_call: TRBD1; cdr3_aa: CASSSTGFQETQYF